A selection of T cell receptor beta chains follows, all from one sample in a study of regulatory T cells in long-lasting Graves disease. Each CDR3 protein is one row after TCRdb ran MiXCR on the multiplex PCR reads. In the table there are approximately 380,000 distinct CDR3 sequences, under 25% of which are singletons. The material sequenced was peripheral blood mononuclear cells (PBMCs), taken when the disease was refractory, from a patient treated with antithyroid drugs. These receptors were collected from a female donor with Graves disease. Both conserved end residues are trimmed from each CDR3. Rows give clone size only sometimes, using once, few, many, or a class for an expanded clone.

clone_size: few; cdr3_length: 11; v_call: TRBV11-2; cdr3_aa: ASSLGYSGAKF
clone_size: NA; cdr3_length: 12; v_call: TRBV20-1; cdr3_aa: SARVARFTDTQY
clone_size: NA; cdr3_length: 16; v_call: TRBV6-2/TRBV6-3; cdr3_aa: ASSFEGLAGGPTGELF
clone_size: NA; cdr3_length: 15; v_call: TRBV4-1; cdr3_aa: ASSQVAAGGTNTEAF
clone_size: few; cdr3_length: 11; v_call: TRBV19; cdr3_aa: ASSIGLNYGYT
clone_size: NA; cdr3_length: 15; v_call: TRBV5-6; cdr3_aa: ASSLAGGGFYEGEQY
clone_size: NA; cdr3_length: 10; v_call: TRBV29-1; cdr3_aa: SVPSGNYEQY
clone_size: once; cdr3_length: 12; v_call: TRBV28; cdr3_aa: ASSSSDRSDEQF
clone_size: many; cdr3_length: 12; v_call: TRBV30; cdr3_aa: AWTVDVGGSPLH
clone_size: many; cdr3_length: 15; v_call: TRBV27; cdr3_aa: ASSLFAAALGYTEAF
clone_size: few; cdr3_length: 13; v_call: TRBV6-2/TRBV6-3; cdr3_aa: ASSFSGTSTPEQY
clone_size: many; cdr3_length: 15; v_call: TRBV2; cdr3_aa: ASHPKDDRVDGNTIY
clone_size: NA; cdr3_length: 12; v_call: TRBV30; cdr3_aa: AWSGPGPTGELF
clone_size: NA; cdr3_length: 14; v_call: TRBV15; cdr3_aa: ATSRDLGGFVYEQY
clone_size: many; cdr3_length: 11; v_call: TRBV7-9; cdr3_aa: ASTGREYETQY
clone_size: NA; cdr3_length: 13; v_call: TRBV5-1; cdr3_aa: ASRPLGRAPETQY
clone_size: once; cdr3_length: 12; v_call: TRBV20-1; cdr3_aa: SARVGQGSQPQH
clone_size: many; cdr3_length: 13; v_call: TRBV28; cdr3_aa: ASSAPVGPFYEQY
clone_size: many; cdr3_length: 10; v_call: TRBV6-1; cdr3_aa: ASKTVAGDYT
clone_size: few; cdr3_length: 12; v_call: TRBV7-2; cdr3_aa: ASSLFTGDEKLF
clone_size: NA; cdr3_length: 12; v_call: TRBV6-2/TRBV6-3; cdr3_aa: ASSEPGQGYEQF
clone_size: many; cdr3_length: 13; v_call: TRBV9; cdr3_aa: ASSVAGGPSYEQY
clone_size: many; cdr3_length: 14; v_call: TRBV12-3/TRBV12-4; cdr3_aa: ASSSWGGLGGTEAF
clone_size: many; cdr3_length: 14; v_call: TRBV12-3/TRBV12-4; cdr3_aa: ASSLAVSGRALEQY
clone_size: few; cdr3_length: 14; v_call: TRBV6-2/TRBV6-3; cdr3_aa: ASSYDWDRGDTEAF
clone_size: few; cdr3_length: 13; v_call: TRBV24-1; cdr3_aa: ATSENSENTGELF
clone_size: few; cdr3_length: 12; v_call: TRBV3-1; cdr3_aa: ASVLGLSNQPQH
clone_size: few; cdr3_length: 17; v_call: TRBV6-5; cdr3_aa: ASSSEGMLAGTTYNEQF
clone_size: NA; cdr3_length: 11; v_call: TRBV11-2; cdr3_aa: ASSPTGGFRAF
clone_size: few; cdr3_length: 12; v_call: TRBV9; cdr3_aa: ASSVGGSSYKQY
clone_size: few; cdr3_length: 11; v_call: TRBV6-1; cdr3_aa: ASRRGSNYGYT
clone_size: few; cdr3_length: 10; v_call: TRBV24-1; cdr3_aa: ATSEPAPQGY
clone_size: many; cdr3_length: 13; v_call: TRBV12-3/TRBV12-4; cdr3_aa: ASSFSGTGIQPQH
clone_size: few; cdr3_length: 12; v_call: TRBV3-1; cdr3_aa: ASSQEDGPTEAF
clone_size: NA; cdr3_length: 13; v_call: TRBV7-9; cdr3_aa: ASSPQRLSAGELF
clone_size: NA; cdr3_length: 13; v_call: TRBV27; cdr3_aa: ASSFYRDRDYGYT
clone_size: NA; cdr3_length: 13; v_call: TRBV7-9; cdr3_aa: ASRQSGTGSHEQY
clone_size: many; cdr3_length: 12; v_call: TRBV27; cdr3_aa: ASSGRLGPYEQY
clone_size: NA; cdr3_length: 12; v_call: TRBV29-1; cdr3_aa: SVERDRGGNEQF
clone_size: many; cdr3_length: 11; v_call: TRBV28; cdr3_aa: ASRTTSGYEQY
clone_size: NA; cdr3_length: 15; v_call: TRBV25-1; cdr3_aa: ASSARDPGYLWRGYT
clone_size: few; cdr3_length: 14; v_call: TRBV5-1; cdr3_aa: ASSLDSAGEGSPLH
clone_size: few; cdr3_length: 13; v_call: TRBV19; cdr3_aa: ASRSGGGSNQPQH
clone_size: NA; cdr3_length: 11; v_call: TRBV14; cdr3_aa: ASSHPPGTEQF
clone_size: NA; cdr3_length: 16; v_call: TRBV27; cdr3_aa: ASSPKPRGLDYVQEQY
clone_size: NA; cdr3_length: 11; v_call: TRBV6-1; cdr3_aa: ASSVYNSYEQY
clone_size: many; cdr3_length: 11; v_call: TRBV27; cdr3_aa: ASSFGASYEQY
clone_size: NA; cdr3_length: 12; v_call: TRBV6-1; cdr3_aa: ASSDSKAGRPQH
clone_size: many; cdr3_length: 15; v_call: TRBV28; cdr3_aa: ASTLGLAGPNTGELF
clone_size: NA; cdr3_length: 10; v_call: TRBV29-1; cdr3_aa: SGDTGNQPQH
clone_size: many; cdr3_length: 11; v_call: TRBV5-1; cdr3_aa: ASSLTSNTEAF
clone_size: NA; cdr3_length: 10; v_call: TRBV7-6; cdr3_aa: ASGLAGGEQY
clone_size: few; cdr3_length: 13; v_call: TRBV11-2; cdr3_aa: AGSPEWTGGSSLH
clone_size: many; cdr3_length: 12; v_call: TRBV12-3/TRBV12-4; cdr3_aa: ASSQRTSGDEQY
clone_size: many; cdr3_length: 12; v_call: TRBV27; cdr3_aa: ASSFGAGGYEQY
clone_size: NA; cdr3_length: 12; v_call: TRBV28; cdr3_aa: ASSLSGRAETQY
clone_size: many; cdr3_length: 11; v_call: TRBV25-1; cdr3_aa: ASTWTGNHGYT
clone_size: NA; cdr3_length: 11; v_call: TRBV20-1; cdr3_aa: SAREPLNTEAF
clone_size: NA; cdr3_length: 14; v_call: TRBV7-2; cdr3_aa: ASSLVPEGTLYEQY
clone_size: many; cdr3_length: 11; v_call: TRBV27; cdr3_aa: ASSLWPNTEAF